This is a list of T cell receptor beta chains from one sample in a study of brain T cells in children with intractable seizures. Libraries were prepared by immunoSEQ multiplex PCR; TCRdb keeps only in-frame clonotypes and omits some of them. The sample consists of about 340,000 clones, nearly 95% of them appearing once. This specimen was peripheral blood, taken less than 6 months after surgery. The receptors here all came from a boy in the first two years of life with tuberous sclerosis and intractable seizures. Both conserved end residues are part of each CDR3. The D gene is left open where the match is weak. A clone size is listed for some rows: how often the clone was seen (once, few, many), or a class if it is expanded.

J gene: TRBJ2-1
D gene: -
clone size: -
V gene: TRBV2
CDR3 protein: CASTPGVISYNEQFF
CDR3 DNA: TGTGCCAGCACTCCTGGGGTTATTTCCTACAATGAGCAGTTCTTC

J gene: TRBJ2-1
D gene: TRBD2
clone size: -
V gene: TRBV9
CDR3 protein: CASSALAVPSSYNEQFF
CDR3 DNA: TGTGCCAGCAGCGCCCTAGCGGTCCCGAGCTCCTACAATGAGCAGTTCTTC

J gene: TRBJ1-2
D gene: TRBD1
clone size: -
V gene: TRBV6-1
CDR3 protein: CASSDPGTGGYGYTF
CDR3 DNA: TGTGCCAGCAGTGACCCCGGGACAGGGGGCTATGGCTACACCTTC

J gene: TRBJ2-7
D gene: TRBD2
clone size: once
V gene: TRBV4-1
CDR3 protein: CASSQAAGATYEQYF
CDR3 DNA: TGCGCCAGCAGCCAAGCAGCGGGAGCAACCTACGAGCAGTACTTC

J gene: TRBJ2-1
D gene: TRBD1
clone size: -
V gene: TRBV28
CDR3 protein: CASSGTGRNEQFF
CDR3 DNA: TGTGCCAGCAGTGGGACAGGGAGGAATGAGCAGTTCTTC

J gene: TRBJ1-1
D gene: -
clone size: -
V gene: TRBV18
CDR3 protein: CASSPPPDRRMNTEAFF
CDR3 DNA: TGTGCCAGCTCACCGCCCCCGGACAGACGGATGAACACTGAAGCTTTCTTT

J gene: TRBJ2-7
D gene: -
clone size: once
V gene: TRBV3-1/TRBV3-2
CDR3 protein: CASSQELGAYEQYF
CDR3 DNA: TGTGCCAGCAGCCAGGAGCTTGGCGCCTACGAGCAGTACTTC

J gene: TRBJ2-4
D gene: -
clone size: -
V gene: TRBV6-1
CDR3 protein: CASSEWGDLAKNIQYF
CDR3 DNA: TGTGCCAGCAGTGAATGGGGGGATTTAGCCAAAAACATTCAGTACTTC

J gene: TRBJ2-3
D gene: -
clone size: -
V gene: TRBV9
CDR3 protein: CASSGADITDTQYF
CDR3 DNA: TGTGCCAGCAGCGGAGCGGACATCACAGATACGCAGTATTTT

J gene: TRBJ2-2
D gene: -
clone size: -
V gene: TRBV5-1
CDR3 protein: CASSFSFTGPGQIGELFF
CDR3 DNA: TGCGCCAGCAGCTTTTCTTTCACAGGGCCTGGTCAGATCGGGGAGCTGTTTTTT

J gene: TRBJ2-7
D gene: -
clone size: -
V gene: TRBV7-2
CDR3 protein: CASSFSGEQYF
CDR3 DNA: TGTGCCAGCAGCTTTTCCGGCGAGCAGTACTTC

J gene: TRBJ2-1
D gene: -
clone size: -
V gene: TRBV9
CDR3 protein: CASSPTGLYNEQFF
CDR3 DNA: TGTGCCAGCAGCCCGACTGGGCTCTACAATGAGCAGTTCTTC

J gene: TRBJ2-5
D gene: TRBD1
clone size: -
V gene: TRBV12-3/TRBV12-4
CDR3 protein: CASSPTQGAQYF
CDR3 DNA: TGTGCCAGCAGTCCGACCCAGGGGGCCCAGTACTTC

J gene: TRBJ2-7
D gene: -
clone size: -
V gene: TRBV3-1/TRBV3-2
CDR3 protein: CASSRNRDASYEQYF
CDR3 DNA: TGTGCCAGCAGCCGCAACCGGGACGCCTCCTACGAGCAGTACTTC

J gene: TRBJ2-6
D gene: -
clone size: once
V gene: TRBV19
CDR3 protein: CASSIDLTGTSGANVLTF
CDR3 DNA: TGTGCCAGTAGTATAGATCTCACCGGGACCTCTGGGGCCAACGTCCTGACTTTC

J gene: TRBJ2-5
D gene: TRBD1
clone size: -
V gene: TRBV7-9
CDR3 protein: CASSLRDRETQYF
CDR3 DNA: TGTGCCAGCAGCTTAAGGGACAGAGAGACCCAGTACTTC

J gene: TRBJ2-1
D gene: -
clone size: -
V gene: TRBV19
CDR3 protein: CASSTLGGHEQFF
CDR3 DNA: TGTGCCAGCTCCACCCTGGGGGGCCATGAGCAGTTCTTC

J gene: TRBJ2-1
D gene: TRBD2
clone size: once
V gene: TRBV3-1/TRBV3-2
CDR3 protein: CASSQVKSLAGGHNEQFF
CDR3 DNA: TGTGCCAGCAGCCAAGTGAAGTCTTTAGCGGGGGGCCACAATGAGCAGTTCTTC

J gene: TRBJ2-3
D gene: -
clone size: -
V gene: TRBV9
CDR3 protein: CASSERPIYPDTQYF
CDR3 DNA: TGTGCCAGCAGCGAGCGACCAATATACCCAGATACGCAGTATTTT

J gene: TRBJ2-2
D gene: TRBD2
clone size: -
V gene: TRBV5-1
CDR3 protein: CASSASGGLNTGELFF
CDR3 DNA: TGCGCCAGCAGCGCTAGCGGGGGCTTGAACACCGGGGAGCTGTTTTTT

J gene: TRBJ1-6
D gene: TRBD1
clone size: -
V gene: TRBV5-5
CDR3 protein: CASSLDGGGTGNSPLHF
CDR3 DNA: TGTGCCAGCAGCTTGGACGGGGGTGGGACAGGAAATTCACCCCTCCACTTT

J gene: TRBJ1-2
D gene: -
clone size: -
V gene: TRBV7-3
CDR3 protein: CASSLSPQGGPNYGYTF
CDR3 DNA: TGTGCCAGCAGCTTAAGCCCTCAAGGGGGTCCTAACTATGGCTACACCTTC

J gene: TRBJ1-2
D gene: -
clone size: -
V gene: TRBV9
CDR3 protein: CASSVGGEGNGYTF
CDR3 DNA: TGTGCCAGCAGCGTAGGAGGGGAAGGGAATGGCTACACCTTC

J gene: TRBJ1-1
D gene: -
clone size: few
V gene: TRBV7-9
CDR3 protein: CASSLRLTEAFF
CDR3 DNA: TGTGCCAGCAGCTTACGGCTCACTGAAGCTTTCTTT

J gene: TRBJ2-5
D gene: -
clone size: -
V gene: TRBV5-4
CDR3 protein: CASSLGGGAQETQYF
CDR3 DNA: TGTGCCAGCAGCTTGGGTGGGGGGGCCCAAGAGACCCAGTACTTC

J gene: TRBJ1-3
D gene: -
clone size: -
V gene: TRBV4-1
CDR3 protein: CASSQKQGIRNTIYF
CDR3 DNA: TGCGCCAGCAGCCAAAAGCAGGGGATTAGAAACACCATATATTTT